This TCR beta chain was documented in a study of control samples from healthy donors and cancer patients. Produced via immunoSEQ multiplex PCR; TCRdb's table is partial and in-frame only. The sample lists roughly 200,000 clones; 90% to 95% were seen once. Per germline, CDR1 LGHNT and CDR2 FRNRAP. The CDR3 length is 15 residues. Trimming took 1 base from V and 2 from J, leaving 11 bases between them. Sequencing was performed on blood. The source of this sequence is a man under 40 in good health. The V call is TRBV12-5, the J call TRBJ2-5; tentative D call: TRBD1 (5 bases). In DNA, the CDR3 is TGTGCTAGTGGTTTGGGAGACAGAGAGCAAGAGACCCAGTACTTC. Protein: CASGLGDREQETQYF.